Listed here are 22 T cell receptor delta chains from one sample, sequenced in a study of γδ T cells in repeated Plasmodium falciparum infection. Flow sorting of PBMC yielded separate Vgamma9/Vdelta2+ and Vdelta2-negative gammadelta T cell populations for bulk repertoire analysis. TCRdb re-analyzed the multiplex PCR reads via CATT. There are around 49,000 delta-chain clones in the sample; approximately 1.8% occur only once, and 20% to 25% lies in the top ten. Sequencing was carried out using gamma-delta T cells from blood. The origin of the receptors is a pool of human donors (malaria-infected and uninfected, not separated).

This clone was detected only a few times. TCRdb records a much larger clone's protein for this DNA, with a difference at residue 17 that likely arises from a read error; the protein given is the translation of the DNA. This chain uses TRDV1 with TRDJ1; 13 nucleotides match TRDD3. The V segment lost 4 bases and the J segment 4 bases; nucleotides outside the gene matches: 24. Germline V gene lookup returns CDR1 TSWWSYY and CDR2 QGS. The CDR3 is 22 residues long. CDR3 bases: TGTGCTCTTGGGGCTTCCTACCTTTACTGGGGGATACGCTTCGGGGATATCGATAAACTCATCTTT. Its protein product is CALGASYLYWGIRFGDIDKLIF.

This clone was recorded many times. With a far larger clone one base away, a read error is the likely cause. The V gene is TRDV1, the J gene TRDJ1, with TRDD3 matching over 10 bases. The J gene, not given by TCRdb, was assigned here from a germline match of the nucleotide sequence. The CDR3 is 22 residues long. Germline CDR1 reads TSWWSYY; CDR2 reads QGS. The CDR3, as DNA: TGCGCTCTTGGGGAACGAACTTTCTACTGGGGGATGATAAGAGAGTACACCGATAAACTCATCTTT. Protein: CALGERTFYWGMIREYTDKLIF.

This clone has just a few counts. The protein in TCRdb stems from a much larger clone and differs at residue 7 from this DNA's translation, likely a read error; here the protein is translated from the DNA. The chain has TRDV1 and TRDJ1; 8 bases match TRDD3. In germline, CDR1 is TSWWSYY, CDR2 QGS. Trimming took 6 bases from V and 0 from J; bases not matched to a gene: 12. The CDR3 runs 17 residues. The CDR3, as DNA: TGTGCTCTTGGCTGGGGGAGCACCCTTCAGTACACCGATAAACTCATCTTT. This sequence encodes CALGWGSTLQYTDKLIF.

In regard to this clone: The TCRdb record carries a much larger clone's protein, which differs from this DNA's translation at residue 16; a read error is the likely cause, and the protein listed here is the DNA translation. This rearrangement joins TRDV1 to TRDJ1; 9 nucleotides align to TRDD3. TCRdb records no J gene; here it was assigned by comparing the DNA to germline. The CDR3 has 22 residues. Germline CDR1 reads TSWWSYY; CDR2 reads QGS. After removal of 0 bases from V and 1 base from J, the junction contained 21 bases not matched to a gene. Here the CDR3 reads CALGELVGSLYWGSPCTDKLIF. In DNA, the CDR3 is TGTGCTCTTGGGGAACTCGTTGGCTCATTGTACTGGGGGAGCCCGTGCACCGATAAACTCATCTTT.

This clone was detected only a few times. The TCRdb protein, from a much larger clone, departs from this DNA's translation at residue 12, likely by read error; the protein shown derives from the DNA. No J gene was named, though the V gene is TRDV3. This CDR3 comprises 13 residues. The germline V gene has CDR1 TVYSNPD and CDR2 GDNSRS (reference sequence). This CDR3 reads CAFCPLGGDKLTF. CDR3 nucleotide sequence: TGTGCCTTCTGCCCCTTGGGGGGCGATAAACTCACCTTT.

This clone was detected many times. A far bigger clonotype differs at one base, so this is likely a read error. The same CDR3 arises from other DNA sequences in this sample as well. V gene TRDV3 combines with J gene TRDJ1; D possibly uses TRDD2 or TRDD3 (7 bases each). The CDR3 is made up of 22 amino acids. Trimming removed 4 bases at V and 4 bases at J, with 43 bases between. Germline CDR1 reads TVYSNPD; CDR2 reads GDNSRS (reference sequence). DNA for the CDR3: TGTGCCTGTCGAAGGCCTTCCTCAAAGGGCCTGTACTGGGGAACCGGATACGATAAACTCATCTTT. Residues: CACRRPSSKGLYWGTGYDKLIF.

For this clone: One base separates it from a far larger clone, so it is likely a read error. Other DNA sequences within the sample encode an identical CDR3. The gene calls are TRDV1 and TRDJ1, with 13 bases lining up with TRDD3. Assignment of the J gene here rests on matching the DNA to germline, because TCRdb gives none. The V gene's germline CDR1 is TSWWSYY and CDR2 QGS. CDR3 length: 23 amino acids. Trimming at V came to 6 bases and at J to 0 bases, leaving 25 bases not matched to a gene. The CDR3 bases are TGTGCTCTTGGCCGCTTCTACAATTCGGTACTGGGGGATACGCTCCTGTACACCGATAAACTCATCTTT. This codes for CALGRFYNSVLGDTLLYTDKLIF.

On this clone itself: The protein TCRdb gives is from a much larger clone and does not agree with this DNA's translation at residue 3, likely a read error; the protein shown here comes from the DNA. This chain joins TRDV3 and TRDJ1; TRDD3 matches at 11 bases. TCRdb offers no J gene call, so here the DNA was matched to germline to obtain one. Germline V gives CDR1 TVYSNPD, CDR2 GDNSRS (reference sequence). V lost 4 bases, J lost 3 bases, and 28 bases stayed unmatched. The CDR3 has 21 residues. CDR3 amino acids: CASETWPSAYSGGYVSDKLIF. CDR3 DNA: TGTGCCTCTGAGACTTGGCCTTCCGCCTATAGTGGGGGATACGTCTCCGATAAACTCATCTTT.

As for this clone: TCRdb lists the protein of a much larger clone for this DNA, which differs at residue 13, so this is likely a read error; the protein given here is translated from the DNA itself. The CDR3 sequence: CALGEDPSLIYTGKLIF. The CDR3 nucleotides read TGTGCTCTTGGGGAAGACCCTTCTCTTATCTACACCGGTAAACTCATCTTT. The rearrangement links TRDV1 to TRDJ1; a possible D gene is TRDD2 (5 bases). Matching the DNA to germline supplied the J gene, which TCRdb does not give. The V gene's germline CDR1 is TSWWSYY and CDR2 QGS. CDR3 length: 17 amino acids.

This clone showed up just a few times. This likely reflects a read error, since a far larger clone is one base away. Distinct nucleotide sequences in the sample also encode this CDR3. The genes are TRDV1 and TRDJ1; 9 bases agree with TRDD3. TCRdb leaves out the J gene; it was filled in here by matching the DNA to germline. This CDR3 region has 22 residues. Germline V gives CDR1 TSWWSYY, CDR2 QGS. J was trimmed by 0 bases and V by 4 bases; bases with no gene match: 24. CDR3 nucleotides: TGTGCTCTTGGGGCTCCTATCCACCGAGTCCCATACTGGGGGAAGTACACCGATAAACTCATCTTT. This translates into CALGAPIHRVPYWGKYTDKLIF.

Remarks on this clone: With a far larger clone one base away, a read error is the likely cause. The identical CDR3 is also encoded by other nucleotide sequences in the sample. The V gene is TRDV1, the J gene TRDJ1; TRDD3 matches at 12 bases. TCRdb lists no J gene, so it was determined here by aligning the DNA to germline. The CDR3 totals 22 residues. The germline V gene has CDR1 TSWWSYY and CDR2 QGS. CDR3 nucleotide sequence: TGCGCTCTTGGGGAACCCTTTTCCTCCACTGGGGGATACTATTATGGGCCCGATAAACTCATCTTT. It is translated as CALGEPFSSTGGYYYGPDKLIF.

A remark on this clone: This likely reflects a read error, since a far larger clone is one base away. Other DNA sequences in this sample translate to the same CDR3. The chain carries TRDV1 and TRDJ2; 11 bases agree with TRDD3. TCRdb supplies no J gene; here it was assigned by aligning the nucleotide sequence to germline. The CDR3 runs to 21 residues. Germline CDR1 reads TSWWSYY; CDR2 reads QGS. Trimming at V came to 9 bases and at J to 0 bases, leaving 21 bases not matched to a gene. CDR3 bases: TGTGCTCTCGCCCTAGCTACCGAGGATTGGGGGATACGCGCTTTGACAGCACAACTCTTCTTT. Translated: CALALATEDWGIRALTAQLFF.

A remark on this clone: This probably arose from a read error, given a far larger clone one base away. The same CDR3 also results from other DNA sequences found in this sample. The chain carries TRAV38-2/DV8 and TRDJ1; 9 nucleotides line up with TRDD2. Assignment of the J gene here rests on matching the DNA to germline, because TCRdb gives none. Germline CDR1 TSESDYY, CDR2 QEAYKQQN. Trimming cost V 2 bases and J 4 bases; bases outside gene matches: 24. The CDR3 length is 21 residues. The CDR3 region is CAYRSYPSYIWWGFSSDKLIF. Here the CDR3 DNA reads TGTGCTTATAGGAGTTATCCTTCCTACATTTGGTGGGGCTTTAGCAGCGATAAACTCATCTTT.

This clone was counted a few times. TCRdb attributes to this sequence the protein of a much larger clone, which differs from the DNA translation at residue 9; a read error is likely, and the protein displayed is translated from the DNA. The V gene is TRDV3, the J gene TRDJ1, with D tentatively TRDD3 (9 bases). Assignment of the J gene here rests on matching the DNA to germline, because TCRdb gives none. CDR1 is TVYSNPD and CDR2 is GDNSRS in the germline V gene (reference sequence). V dropped 1 base and J dropped 0 bases, with 36 bases sitting between them. The CDR3 extends over 22 amino acids. CDR3 nucleotide sequence: TGTGCCTTTAAGGCCTTCCTAGATTCTATTTACTGGGGGACGTCGTACACCGATAAACTCATCTTT. Translating it yields CAFKAFLDSIYWGTSYTDKLIF. The entire variable domain, with the rest obtained from reference TRDV3 and TRDJ1, is as follows: CDKVTQSSPDQTVASGSEVVLLCTYDTVYSNPDLFWYRIRPDYSFQFVFYGDNSRSEGADFTQGRFSVKHILTQKAFHLVISPVRTEDSATYYCAFKAFLDSIYWGTSYTDKLIFGKGTRVTVEP.

This clone was picked up many times. This DNA's translation differs at residue 3 from TCRdb's protein, which comes from a much larger clone; a read error is likely, and the protein shown is translated from the DNA. This chain joins TRDV1 and TRDJ1; tentatively, D is TRDD3 (6 bases). This CDR3 is 12 amino acids long. Germline lookup yields CDR1 TSWWSYY and CDR2 QGS. CDR3 amino acids: CAPGMGADKLIF. CDR3 nucleotide sequence: TGTGCTCCTGGGATGGGGGCCGATAAACTCATCTTT.

This clone was recorded a few times. For this DNA, TCRdb reports the protein of a much larger clone, which diverges at residue 5, most likely from a read error; the protein presented here is translated directly from the DNA. Here the CDR3 reads CALGGRVPYFLPWYWGIRSKLIF. CDR3 nucleotide sequence: TGTGCTCTTGGGGGACGAGTCCCCTATTTCCTACCTTGGTACTGGGGGATACGTAGTAAACTCATCTTT. The V and J genes are TRDV1 and TRDJ1, with 13 nucleotides matching TRDD3. TCRdb carries no J gene annotation; the J gene was assigned here by matching the DNA with germline. The length of the CDR3 is 23 residues. Germline loops: CDR1 TSWWSYY, CDR2 QGS. Trimming removed 4 bases from V and 7 bases from J; junction bases left unmatched: 30.

This clone has more than one count but fewer than ten. This DNA's translation differs at residue 8 from TCRdb's protein, which comes from a much larger clone; a read error is likely, and the protein shown is translated from the DNA. The genes are TRDV3 and TRDJ1; 10 nucleotides match TRDD3. The J gene is absent in TCRdb and was assigned here via DNA matching to germline. Germline-derived CDR1 and CDR2 are TVYSNPD and GDNSRS (reference sequence). The CDR3 totals 21 residues. The V gene end was trimmed by 4 bases and the J gene end by 0 bases; junction bases not matched to a gene: 26. CDR3 sequence: CAWGSTRKYWGIPSNTDKLIF. In nucleotides, the CDR3 is TGTGCCTGGGGGTCGACGAGGAAGTACTGGGGGATCCCCTCCAACACCGATAAACTCATCTTT.

Comment on this clone: A far larger clone is off by one base, so a read error is likely. The same CDR3 can be traced to other DNA sequences in this sample. V gene TRDV1 combines with J gene TRDJ1; D perhaps matches TRDD3 (6 bases). TCRdb records no J gene; here it was assigned by comparing the DNA to germline. This CDR3 has 15 residues. Germline loops: CDR1 TSWWSYY, CDR2 QGS. CDR3 residues: CALGESYWDTDKLIF. The CDR3 region has the DNA TGTGCTCTTGGGGAATCGTACTGGGACACCGACAAACTCATCTTT.

Relative to its sample, this clone is medium-sized (0.01 to 0.1%). This CDR3 is also generated by other DNA sequences in the sample. This chain connects TRDV2 to TRDJ1, with a possible D match to TRDD3 (6 bases). The V end lost 2 bases, the J end lost 10 bases, and 22 bases lay between the germline ends. Germline V gene sequence: CDR1 GEAIGNYY, CDR2 EKD. The CDR3 totals 15 residues. The CDR3 spells CACDNMGGEEKRLIF. CDR3 coding DNA: TGTGCCTGTGACAACATGGGGGGGGAGGAGAAGAGACTCATCTTT.

This clone was counted only a few times. For this DNA, TCRdb reports the protein of a much larger clone, which diverges at residue 12, most likely from a read error; the protein presented here is translated directly from the DNA. V gene TRDV2 combines with J gene TRDJ3; D is unresolved. No J gene is reported in TCRdb; it was inferred here by comparing the DNA with germline. Germline lookup yields CDR1 GEAIGNYY and CDR2 EKD. V shed 0 bases and J shed 0 bases, with 26 bases lying between them. The CDR3 loop spans 23 amino acids. This CDR3 is CACDTAFVTGPTSRSWDTRQMFF. The DNA of the CDR3 is TGTGCCTGTGACACCGCGTTCGTTACGGGGCCCACCTCCCGCTCCTGGGACACCCGACAGATGTTTTTC.

In its sample, this clone was seen many times. TCRdb attributes to this sequence the protein of a much larger clone, which differs from the DNA translation at residue 11; a read error is likely, and the protein displayed is translated from the DNA. The chain joins TRDV1 to TRDJ1; 11 bases match TRDD3. Because TCRdb records no J gene, it was assigned here through a match of the DNA to germline. Germline lookup yields CDR1 TSWWSYY and CDR2 QGS. CDR3 length equals 23 residues. Trimming took 5 bases from V and 0 from J; bases not matched to a gene: 26. CDR3 DNA sequence: TGTGCTCTTGGGTCAACTTGGGCGGCTCCCTCCCTGTTTGGGGGATACGACACCGATAAACTCATCTTT. Amino acids: CALGSTWAAPSLFGGYDTDKLIF.

With respect to this clone: The protein TCRdb gives is from a much larger clone and does not agree with this DNA's translation at residue 10, likely a read error; the protein shown here comes from the DNA. DNA for the CDR3: TGTGCCTTTGTCATCGCTCCGAAACTATTTACTGGGGGATACGGGCCTCTCTACACCGATAAACTCATCTTT. Amino acids: CAFVIAPKLFTGGYGPLYTDKLIF. The chain employs TRDV3 and TRDJ1; TRDD3 aligns across 13 bases. TCRdb is silent on the J gene; assignment here came from matching the DNA to germline. The V segment lost 2 bases and the J segment 0 bases; nucleotides outside the gene matches: 30. This CDR3 is built from 24 residues. Germline assignment: CDR1 TVYSNPD and CDR2 GDNSRS (reference sequence).